This T cell receptor (beta chain) was obtained from a study of cytomegalovirus exposure and HLA in healthy donors. Germline V gene data show CDR1 as MNHEY and CDR2 as SVGAGI. Trimming took 2 bases from V and 3 from J; bases not matched to a gene: 7. This CDR3 spans 16 amino acids. Findings and limits, study-wide: Using a false discovery rate of 0.05, a later analysis showed that 15,000 to 20,000 TCR beta sequences were associated with HLA alleles.

Researchers ran the PCR with 60 Vbeta and 13 Jbeta primers. The assay was immunoSEQ multiplex PCR, and TCRdb's table has in-frame clones only and misses some. This table has under 150,000 clones, approximately 84% appearing once. As to this clone: The target antigen is unknown.

The sequenced sample was PBMCs. The chain combines TRBV6-5 with TRBJ1-1; 9 nucleotides match TRBD1. The receptor comes from a boy younger than 10 in good health and CMV-seronegative. The CDR3 here is CASSYKPTGGDTEAFF. In DNA form, the CDR3 reads TGTGCCAGCAGTTACAAACCGACAGGGGGAGACACTGAAGCTTTCTTT.